This TCR beta chain stems from a study of T-cell memory formation after mild COVID-19. The CDR3 spans 19 residues. Between the trimmed V and J ends, which lost 0 bases and 0 bases, there was a span of 18 bases. Germline assignment: CDR1 LGHDT and CDR2 YNNKEL (reference sequence). UMIs and sample barcodes were carried by the TCR alpha and TCR beta cDNA libraries that 5'RACE produced using constant-segment primers. From the 5' RACE reads, TCRdb called clonotypes with MiXCR, one entry per CDR3 protein. Here the sample spans 150,000 or so distinct CDR3 sequences, roughly 30% being singletons. The sample comprised PBMCs or a T cell subset sorted from them (not recorded which). This clonotype originated in an adult woman who had mild COVID-19 (a few samples of this study predate the infection). Cell type and time point are not known. The chain couples TRBV3-1 to TRBJ1-5, with a possible D match to TRBD1 (5 bases). CDR3 sequence: CASSQDPGGNWDSNQPQHF. The CDR3 DNA sequence: TGTGCCAGCAGCCAAGATCCGGGGGGGAATTGGGATAGCAATCAGCCCCAGCATTTT.